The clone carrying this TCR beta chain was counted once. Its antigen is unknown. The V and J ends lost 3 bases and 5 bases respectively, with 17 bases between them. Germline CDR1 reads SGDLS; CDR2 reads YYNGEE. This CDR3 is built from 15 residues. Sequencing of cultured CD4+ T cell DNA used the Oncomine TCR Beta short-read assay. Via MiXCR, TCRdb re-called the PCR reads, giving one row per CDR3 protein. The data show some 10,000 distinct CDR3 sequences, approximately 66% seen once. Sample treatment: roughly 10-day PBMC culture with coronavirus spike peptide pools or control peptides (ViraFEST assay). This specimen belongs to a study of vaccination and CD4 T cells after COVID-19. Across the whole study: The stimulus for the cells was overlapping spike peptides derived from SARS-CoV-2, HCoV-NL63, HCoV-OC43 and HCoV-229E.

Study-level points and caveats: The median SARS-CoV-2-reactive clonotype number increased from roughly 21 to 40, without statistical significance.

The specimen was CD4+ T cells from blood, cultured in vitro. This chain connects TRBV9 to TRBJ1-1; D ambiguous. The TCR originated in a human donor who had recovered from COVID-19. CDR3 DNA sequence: TGTGCCAGCAGCGACACAGACTTGTTCTATACTGAAGCTTTCTTT. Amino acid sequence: CASSDTDLFYTEAFF.